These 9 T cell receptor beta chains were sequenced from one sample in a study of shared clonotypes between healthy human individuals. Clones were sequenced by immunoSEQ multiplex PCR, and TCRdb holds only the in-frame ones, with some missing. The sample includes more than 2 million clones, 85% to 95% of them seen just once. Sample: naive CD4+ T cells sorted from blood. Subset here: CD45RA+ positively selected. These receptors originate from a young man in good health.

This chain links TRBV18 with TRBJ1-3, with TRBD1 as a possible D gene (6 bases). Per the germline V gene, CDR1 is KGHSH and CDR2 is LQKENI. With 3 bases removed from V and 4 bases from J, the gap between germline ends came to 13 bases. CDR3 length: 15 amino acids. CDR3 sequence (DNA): TGTGCCAGCTCACCGATGACAGGCCCAGGAAACACCATATATTTT. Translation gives CASSPMTGPGNTIYF.

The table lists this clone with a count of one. The CDR3 is CATSGRYYEQYF. In DNA, the CDR3 is TGTGCCACTAGCGGGAGGTACTACGAGCAGTACTTC. The genes are TRBV19 and TRBJ2-7; 11 positions match TRBD2. This CDR3 has 12 amino acids. Trimming removed 10 bases from V and 3 bases from J; junction bases left unmatched: 2. Germline CDR1 LNHDA, CDR2 SQIVND (reference sequence).

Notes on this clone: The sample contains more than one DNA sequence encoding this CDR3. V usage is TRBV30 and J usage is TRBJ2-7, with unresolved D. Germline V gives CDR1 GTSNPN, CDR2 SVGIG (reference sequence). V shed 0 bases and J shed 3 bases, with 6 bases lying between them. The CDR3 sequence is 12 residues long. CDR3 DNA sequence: TGTGCCTGGAGTGTACTTGGCTACGAGCAGTACTTC. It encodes CAWSVLGYEQYF.

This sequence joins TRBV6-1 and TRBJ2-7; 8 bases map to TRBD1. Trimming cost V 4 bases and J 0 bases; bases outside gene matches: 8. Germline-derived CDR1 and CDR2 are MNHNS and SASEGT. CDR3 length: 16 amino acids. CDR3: CASSGWGQELSYEQYF. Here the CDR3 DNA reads TGTGCCAGCAGTGGATGGGGACAGGAGCTCTCCTACGAGCAGTACTTC.

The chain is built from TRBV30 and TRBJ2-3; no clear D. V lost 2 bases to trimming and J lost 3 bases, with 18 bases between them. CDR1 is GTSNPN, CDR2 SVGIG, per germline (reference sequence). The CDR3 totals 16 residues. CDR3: CAWSIPLGRRTDTQYF. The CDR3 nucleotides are TGTGCCTGGAGTATCCCCTTAGGGCGGCGGACAGATACGCAGTATTTT.

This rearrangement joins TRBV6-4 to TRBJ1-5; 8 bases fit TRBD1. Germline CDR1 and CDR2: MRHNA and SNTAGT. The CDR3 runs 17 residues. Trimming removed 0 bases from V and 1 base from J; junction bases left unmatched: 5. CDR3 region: CASSDSGDRLSNQPQHF. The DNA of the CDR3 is TGTGCCAGCAGTGACTCGGGGGACAGGCTAAGCAATCAGCCCCAGCATTTT.

Written as DNA, the CDR3 is TGTGCCAGCAGTTTATCAGGGAAACCCTACGAGCAGTACTTC. Protein sequence: CASSLSGKPYEQYF. The V and J genes are TRBV27 and TRBJ2-7; D not resolved. V lost 0 bases, J lost 2 bases, and 8 bases lay in between. The CDR3 runs 14 residues. Germline CDR1 and CDR2: MNHEY and SMNVEV (reference sequence).

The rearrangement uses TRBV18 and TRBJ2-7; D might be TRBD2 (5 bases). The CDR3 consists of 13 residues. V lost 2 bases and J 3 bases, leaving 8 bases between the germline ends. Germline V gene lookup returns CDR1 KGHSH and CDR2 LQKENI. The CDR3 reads CASSPFRGYEQYF. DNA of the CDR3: TGTGCCAGCTCACCATTTCGGGGCTACGAGCAGTACTTC.

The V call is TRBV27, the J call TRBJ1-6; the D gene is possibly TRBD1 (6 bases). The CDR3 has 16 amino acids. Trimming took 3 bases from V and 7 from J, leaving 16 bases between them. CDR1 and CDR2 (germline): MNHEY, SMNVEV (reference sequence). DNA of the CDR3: TGTGCCAGCAGTTTGGGGCAGGGGCTCGGAAATTCACCCCTCCACTTT. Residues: CASSLGQGLGNSPLHF.